This record covers a single T cell receptor (beta chain). What it binds is not known. Germline loops: CDR1 SNHLY, CDR2 FYNNEI. The CDR3 sequence is 14 residues long. V was cut by 4 bases and J by 0 bases, with 10 bases left in between. The data originate from a study of graft-versus-host responses after intestinal transplantation. Assay used: immunoSEQ multiplex PCR; TCRdb lists only in-frame clones, some missing. Here the sample spans around 78,000 clones, around 86% being singletons. Regarding the study as a whole: The study associated peak circulating GvH clone levels with early post-transplant HvG declines. Clonal ratios of graft-versus-host to host-versus-graft in allografts were high for patients exhibiting graft-donor T cell macrochimerism.

The clonotype originates from a human donor who was the organ donor for an intestinal transplant. The V call is TRBV2, the J call TRBJ2-7; D unclear. The sequences come from unstimulated CD8+ T cells sorted from spleen or lymph node cells, collected before transplant. This chain's CDR3 is CASSGSLNSYEQYF. The CDR3, as DNA: TGTGCCAGCAGTGGGTCCCTTAACTCCTACGAGCAGTACTTC. The variable domain in full, with the rest retrieved from reference TRBV2 and TRBJ2-7, is EPEVTQTPSHQVTQMGQEVILRCVPISNHLYFYWYRQILGQKVEFLVSFYNNEISEKSEIFDDQFSVERPDGSNFTLKIRSTKLEDSAMYFCASSGSLNSYEQYFGPGTRLTVT.